The 21 T cell receptor beta chains presented below share a single source sample, sequenced in a study of T cell responses to AZD1222 COVID-19 vaccine (dated by TCRdb to the early 2020s). In light of the paper, this sample's time point label describes: baseline before first vaccination. The method was the immunoSEQ multiplex PCR assay. The immuneACCESS repertoire file appears here via TCRdb, limited to in-frame rearrangements. These files lack a portion of the clones; in checked studies, under half of the deficit traces to unresolved V genes, and the cause of the others is not known. This sample is represented by about 150,000 clones; 75% to 95% of them were singletons. The ten largest account for 1.5% to 2% of the sample. The sequencing used peripheral blood, collected on day 0 of AZD1222 vaccination. The receptors stem from an adult in good health.

This clone has at least ten counts. The gene calls are TRBV2 and TRBJ2-7; D unclear. V was trimmed by 7 bases and J by 4 bases, leaving 17 bases between them. Germline-derived CDR1 and CDR2 are SNHLY and FYNNEI. This CDR3 is built from 14 residues. The CDR3 DNA is TGTGCCAGCACTTTACGGTCCCAAATGTACGAGCAGTACTTC. This gives the protein CASTLRSQMYEQYF.

The rearrangement uses TRBV4-1 and TRBJ1-1, with TRBD1 as a possible D gene (6 bases). Germline-derived CDR1 and CDR2 are MGHRA and YSYEKL. Trimming pared 4 bases from V and 4 bases from J, leaving 13 bases between. This CDR3 is built from 14 residues. In nucleotides, the CDR3 is TGCGCCAGCAGCCCGGGGGGCGGCCCCACTGAAGCTTTCTTT. It encodes CASSPGGGPTEAFF.

This chain joins TRBV24-1 and TRBJ1-4, with D possibly being TRBD1 (5 bases). This CDR3 contains 15 residues. Deletions cut 4 bases from V and 1 base from J, with 9 bases between. The germline CDR1 and CDR2 sequences are KGHDR and SFDVKD. This CDR3 is CATSEYGGTNEKLFF. For the CDR3, the DNA is TGTGCCACCAGTGAATATGGGGGAACTAATGAAAAACTGTTTTTT.

This clone occurred a few times. The same CDR3 also results from other DNA sequences found in this sample. The genes are TRBV7-9 and TRBJ2-7; TRBD1 aligns across 7 bases. This CDR3 is built from 14 residues. CDR1 SEHNR and CDR2 FQNEAQ come from the germline V gene (reference sequence). J was trimmed by 3 bases and V by 1 base; bases with no gene match: 3. The CDR3 loop reads CASSLGTGLYEQYF. DNA of the CDR3: TGTGCCAGCAGCTTAGGGACAGGCCTCTACGAGCAGTACTTC.

The J gene is TRBJ2-1, the V gene TRBV27; D may match TRBD1 or TRBD2 (5 bases each). V shed 5 bases and J shed 0 bases, with 14 bases lying between them. The CDR3 spans 16 residues. Germline CDR1 MNHEY, CDR2 SMNVEV (reference sequence). CDR3: CASSADWGSSYNEQFF. Here the CDR3 DNA reads TGTGCCAGCAGTGCAGACTGGGGGAGCTCCTACAATGAGCAGTTCTTC.

The rearrangement uses TRBV9 and TRBJ2-3; possibly TRBD1 for D (6 bases). V lost 4 bases and J lost 2, with 14 bases in between. CDR3 length equals 15 residues. CDR1 is SGDLS and CDR2 is YYNGEE in the germline V gene. The CDR3 nucleotides read TGTGCCAGCAGCTACCTCGCAGGGGTCACAGATACGCAGTATTTT. Translated: CASSYLAGVTDTQYF.

This clone was recorded only once. This chain uses TRBV7-9 with TRBJ2-2; the D is unclear. Trimming removed 4 bases from V and 6 bases from J, with 9 bases in between. Per the germline V gene, CDR1 is SEHNR and CDR2 is FQNEAQ (reference sequence). CDR3 size: 13 residues. CDR3 in amino acids: CASSWYEAGELFF. CDR3 DNA sequence: TGTGCCAGCAGCTGGTATGAGGCCGGGGAGCTGTTTTTT. The variable domain in full, with the rest retrieved from reference TRBV7-9 and TRBJ2-2, is DTGVSQNPRHKITKRGQNVTFRCDPISEHNRLYWYRQTLGQGPEFLTYFQNEAQLEKSRLLSDRFSAERPKGSFSTLEIQRTEQGDSAMYLCASSWYEAGELFFGEGSRLTVL.

The chain combines TRBV12-3 or TRBV12-4 with TRBJ2-2; D is unresolved. This CDR3 contains 13 residues. Trimming shortened V by 3 bases and J by 2 bases, and 4 bases separated the two germline ends. CDR3 bases: TGTGCCAGCAGTTTCATAAACACCGGGGAGCTGTTTTTT. Encoded protein: CASSFINTGELFF.

The genes are TRBV28 and TRBJ1-2; maybe TRBD1 (6 bases). Trimming removed 6 bases at V and 6 bases at J, with 11 bases between. The CDR3 spans 12 residues. Germline V gene lookup returns CDR1 MDHEN and CDR2 SYDVKM. As DNA, the CDR3 is TGTGCCAGCAGCCCGGGGGCCCATGGCTACACCTTC. It is translated as CASSPGAHGYTF.

This chain uses TRBV7-8 with TRBJ2-5; the match to TRBD2 covers 10 bases. J was trimmed by 2 bases and V by 2 bases; bases with no gene match: 11. CDR1 SGHVS and CDR2 FQNEAQ come from the germline V gene. The CDR3 loop spans 18 amino acids. CDR3 sequence: CASSLNRASGRPQETQYF. The CDR3 bases are TGTGCCAGCAGCTTAAACAGGGCTAGCGGGAGACCTCAAGAGACCCAGTACTTC.

This chain joins TRBV28 and TRBJ2-3, with D uncertain. Germline CDR1 reads MDHEN; CDR2 reads SYDVKM. Trimming took 7 bases from V and 2 from J, leaving 13 bases between them. The CDR3 is made up of 14 amino acids. The CDR3 DNA follows: TGTGCCAGCACCGAAATGGGGAACACAGATACGCAGTATTTT. This encodes CASTEMGNTDTQYF.

V and J are TRBV19 and TRBJ2-1; a weak D match, TRBD2 (6 bases). V was shortened by 7 bases and J by 0 bases, with 10 bases between the two germline ends. From germline, CDR1 is LNHDA and CDR2 SQIVND (reference sequence). The length of the CDR3 is 14 residues. The CDR3: CASKGGYSYNEQFF. In DNA form, the CDR3 reads TGTGCCAGTAAGGGAGGATACTCCTACAATGAGCAGTTCTTC.

This chain joins TRBV20-1 and TRBJ1-1; D might be TRBD1 (5 bases). Germline V gene data show CDR1 as DFQATT and CDR2 as SNEGSKA (reference sequence). V lost 2 bases and J lost 10, with 11 bases in between. CDR3 length equals 11 residues. In DNA, the CDR3 is TGCAGTGCTAGAAGCGGGGCCGGAGCTTTCTTT. Translated: CSARSGAGAFF.

This clone was seen a single time. The CDR3 reads CASSPLRDTEAFF. CDR3 nucleotides: TGTGCCAGCTCACCGCTCAGGGACACTGAAGCTTTCTTT. The chain links TRBV18 to TRBJ1-1; tentative D call: TRBD1 (5 bases). The germline CDR1 and CDR2 sequences are KGHSH and LQKENI. CDR3 size: 13 residues. V lost 3 bases and J lost 3, with 8 bases in between.

For this clone: The same CDR3 also results from other DNA sequences found in this sample. This sequence joins TRBV7-9 and TRBJ2-7, with no clear D. Between the trimmed V and J ends, which lost 5 bases and 3 bases, there was a span of 8 bases. The V gene's germline CDR1 is SEHNR and CDR2 FQNEAQ (reference sequence). The CDR3 length is 12 residues. The CDR3 reads CASSTFHYEQYF. In DNA form, the CDR3 reads TGTGCCAGCAGCACATTCCACTACGAGCAGTACTTC.

This clone occurred once. The chain combines TRBV4-1 with TRBJ2-3; the D call may be TRBD1 or TRBD2 (6 bases each). Per the germline V gene, CDR1 is MGHRA and CDR2 is YSYEKL. The CDR3 is 15 amino acids. V gave up 3 bases and J gave up 1 base, with 11 bases separating them. The CDR3 DNA is TGCGCCAGCAGCCAGGAGGGGGTGGGCACAGATACGCAGTATTTT. Residues: CASSQEGVGTDTQYF.

V and J are TRBV13 and TRBJ2-3, with D perhaps assigned TRBD1 or TRBD2 (6 bases each). V lost 5 bases, J lost 5 bases, and 14 bases lay in between. Germline CDR1 reads PRHDT; CDR2 reads FYEKMQ (reference sequence). This CDR3 has 14 amino acids. The CDR3 reads CASSQGGSGDTQYF. The DNA for the CDR3 is TGTGCCAGCAGCCAAGGGGGGAGCGGAGATACGCAGTATTTT. Supplemented by reference TRBV13 and TRBJ2-3, the full variable domain reads AAGVIQSPRHLIKEKRETATLKCYPIPRHDTVYWYQQGPGQDPQFLISFYEKMQSDKGSIPDRFSAQQFSDYHSELNMSSLELGDSALYFCASSQGGSGDTQYFGPGTRLTVL.

The rearrangement links TRBV6-6 to TRBJ1-5; D is ambiguous. Deletions cut 5 bases from V and 0 bases from J, with 14 bases between. CDR1 and CDR2 from the germline V gene are MNHNY and SVGAGI (reference sequence). This CDR3 comprises 16 residues. The CDR3 loop is CASSQMWSYSNQPQHF. The CDR3 region has the DNA TGTGCCAGCAGTCAAATGTGGAGTTATAGCAATCAGCCCCAGCATTTT.

The gene calls are TRBV18 and TRBJ1-2; D is possibly TRBD1 (5 bases). This CDR3 has 14 amino acids. In germline, CDR1 is KGHSH, CDR2 LQKENI. V lost 2 bases, J lost 8 bases, and 15 bases lay in between. The CDR3 DNA sequence: TGTGCCAGCTCACCATCCGGGGAGGGGCGAGGCTACACCTTC. This codes for CASSPSGEGRGYTF.

V usage is TRBV3-1 (or the pseudogene TRBV3-2) and J usage is TRBJ2-5; 8 bases fit TRBD1. This CDR3 spans 13 amino acids. The junction had 1 base not matched to a gene; V was cut back by 5 bases and J by 2 bases. CDR1 and CDR2 from the germline V gene are LGHDT and YNNKEL (reference sequence). DNA of the CDR3: TGTGCCAGCAGCTACAGGGGGCAAGAGACCCAGTACTTC. Its translation is CASSYRGQETQYF.

The chain is built from TRBV4-3 and TRBJ2-2, with D uncertain. Trimming cost V 0 bases and J 3 bases, with 5 bases left between them. The CDR3 is 14 residues long. Germline values: CDR1 LGHNA, CDR2 YSLEER. Here the CDR3 reads CASSQDGHTGELFF. The CDR3 DNA reads TGCGCCAGCAGCCAAGATGGTCACACCGGGGAGCTGTTTTTT.